The entry that follows covers one T cell receptor (beta chain) sequence. What this receptor recognizes is not known. No base qualities exist here, and no much larger clone lies one base off it. Amplification of TCR beta CDR3 regions was carried out from RNA transcripts. The TCR CDR3 was subjected to a first round of RT-PCR using the HTBI primer set and the Qiagen OneStep RT-PCR kit. The libraries were constructed in a second round of multiplex PCR and then size-selected and purified. Paired-end sequencing of the libraries was performed with 100 bp reads on an Illumina HiSeq2000. The original methods were these. Raw data were processed with SOAPnuke, discarding reads with adapters, uncalled bases, mean Phred below 15, or no exact constant-primer or identifier match. High-quality paired reads were merged with COPE v1.2.5, and unique nucleotide sequences were defined as clonotypes. MiTCR v1.1 was used to align the clonotypes against IMGT TRBV, TRBD and TRBJ reference segments. Analysis was restricted to V-J combinations with a frequency above 0.0001, which covered about 99% of repertoires. A TCS score was defined as the ratio of F50 (clonal expansion) to E x V (chaos), with BLOSUM62-based TCRdist applied between CDR3 peptides within each V-J. Welch's t-statistics and random forest reduced approximately 520 V-J features to roughly 13, which were used in a naive Bayes classifier (R e1071). Using fastp trimming at Q25 and MiXCR clonotype assembly, TCRdb reanalyzed the public sequencing data and kept in-frame beta chains. One record per CDR3 amino acid sequence lists the most common genes and DNA. In this record, the V and J calls reflect TCRdb's handling and not the investigators' own analysis. A total of around 290,000 distinct CDR3 sequences appear in this sample, roughly 14% of them only once. The ten most abundant clones make up 7.8% of the sample.

Hyperthyroidism patients were newly diagnosed, had a disease duration of under 2 months, and were aged 18 to 65 years. Exclusion was applied to patients with uncontrolled infections, other autoimmune diseases, pregnancy or lactation. Diagnoses were based on clinical symptoms, serum thyroxine and TRAb, thyroid ultrasound and orbital computed tomography. Blood from progressor patients was drawn when they were first diagnosed with hyperthyroidism, before any ophthalmopathy symptoms appeared. PBMCs were isolated from about 10 ml of fresh peripheral blood by Ficoll-Paque density gradient centrifugation. Patients classed as progressors first received a Graves' hyperthyroidism diagnosis and then went on to develop ophthalmopathy during follow-up. Total RNA was extracted with Trizol reagent, and quality was checked on an Agilent 2100 Bioanalyzer. The data originate from a study of T cells in Graves' hyperthyroidism and ophthalmopathy (dated by TCRdb to the late 2010s). For the wider study: Peripheral blood was collected at initial diagnosis, before any treatment. Whether ophthalmopathy could be predicted prospectively was tested in an independent validation cohort made up of fewer than 20 hyperthyroidism patients plus 17 patients who later progressed to ophthalmopathy. To identify distinguishing TCR V-J signatures, a discovery cohort of 100 patients was used, comprising 43 with Graves' ophthalmopathy and around 57 with stable Graves' hyperthyroidism. The paper describes TCR Vbeta CDR3 sequencing of around 130 peripheral blood samples, made up of roughly 45 ophthalmopathy patients, 70 to 75 hyperthyroidism patients and 17 progressor patients. In addition, the study compared T-cell repertoires in thyroid tissue and in blood from roughly six Graves' hyperthyroidism patients. Following sampling, methimazole starting at 30 mg daily was given to hyperthyroidism patients, and high-dose intravenous methylprednisolone was given to ophthalmopathy patients. The 100 discovery patients were randomly split 7:3 into training and test sets.

General conclusions and limits of the study: Sample size was not statistically predetermined, and blinding of investigators to group allocation was not performed. Most expanded thyroid clonotypes (frequency above 0.001) were also found in blood, which suggests that blood repertoires may mirror thyroid immune responses. Ophthalmopathy was separated from stable hyperthyroidism by a 13 V-J signature model, with over 85% sensitivity and 81% to 83% specificity obtained in cross-validation and 80%/75% obtained in testing. In validation, the model predicted progression to ophthalmopathy a median of about 6 months before onset, with over 60% sensitivity and just under 75% specificity.

This clonotype was sampled from a woman younger than 45 with Graves' hyperthyroidism that later progressed to Graves' ophthalmopathy. The sequencing input was blood.

The CDR3: CATVRHVGVDTDTQYF. The nucleotide sequence reads TGTGCCACAGTTAGGCACGTCGGGGTTGACACAGATACGCAGTATTTT. This chain joins TRBV6-5 to TRBJ2-3; 5 matching bases give a weak D call of TRBD2. The junction carries 22 bases between V and J, which are trimmed by 10 bases and 2 bases respectively. From the cysteine through the phenylalanine, the CDR3 covers 16 amino acids. Kept here is only the CDR3 DNA, which spans 48 bases and is read in frame from base 1. The germline V gene encodes CDR1 MNHEY and CDR2 SVGAGI.